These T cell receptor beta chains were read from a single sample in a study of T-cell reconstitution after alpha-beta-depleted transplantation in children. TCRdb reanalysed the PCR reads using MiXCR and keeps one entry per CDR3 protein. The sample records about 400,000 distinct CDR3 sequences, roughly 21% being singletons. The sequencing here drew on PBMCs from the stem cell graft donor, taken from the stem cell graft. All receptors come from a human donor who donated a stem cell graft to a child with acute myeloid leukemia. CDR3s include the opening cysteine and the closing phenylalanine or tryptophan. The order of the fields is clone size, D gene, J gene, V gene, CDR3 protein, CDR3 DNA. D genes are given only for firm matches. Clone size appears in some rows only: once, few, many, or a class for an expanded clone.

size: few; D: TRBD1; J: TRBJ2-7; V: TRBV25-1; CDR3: CASDTGTEYSYEQYF; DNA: TGTGCCAGCGACACCGGGACAGAATACTCCTACGAGCAGTACTTC
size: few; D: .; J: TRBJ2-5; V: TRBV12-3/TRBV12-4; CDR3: CASSFGLGGGQKTQYF; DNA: TGTGCCAGCAGTTTTGGATTAGGGGGAGGGCAAAAGACCCAGTACTTC
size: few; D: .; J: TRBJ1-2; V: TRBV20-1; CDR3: CSARPTRDKSFYGYTF; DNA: TGCAGTGCTAGACCCACGCGGGACAAGAGTTTCTATGGCTACACCTTC
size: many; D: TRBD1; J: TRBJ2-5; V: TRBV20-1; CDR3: CSAGDPTGVGETQYF; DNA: TGCAGTGCTGGCGACCCGACAGGGGTCGGAGAGACCCAGTACTTC
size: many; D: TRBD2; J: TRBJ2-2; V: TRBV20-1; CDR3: CSARPLAGRGGELFF; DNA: TGCAGTGCTAGACCCCTAGCGGGACGGGGCGGGGAGCTGTTTTTT
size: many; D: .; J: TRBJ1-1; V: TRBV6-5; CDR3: CASSYLAGNTEAFF; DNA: TGTGCCAGCAGTTACCTTGCCGGGAACACTGAAGCTTTCTTT
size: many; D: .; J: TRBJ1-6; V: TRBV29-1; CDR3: CSVKKGSDNSPLHF; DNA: TGCAGCGTCAAAAAGGGTTCAGATAATTCACCCCTCCACTTT
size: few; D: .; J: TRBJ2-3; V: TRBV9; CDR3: CASSVEVRGPTDTQYF; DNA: TGTGCCAGCAGCGTAGAAGTCCGTGGACCCACAGATACGCAGTATTTT
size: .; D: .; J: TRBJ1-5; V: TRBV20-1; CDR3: CSARSQSNQPQHF; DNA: TGCAGTGCTAGAAGCCAGAGCAATCAGCCCCAGCATTTT
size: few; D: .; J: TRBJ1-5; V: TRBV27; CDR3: CASSETGANQPQHF; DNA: TGTGCCAGCTCCGAGACAGGCGCGAATCAGCCCCAGCATTTT
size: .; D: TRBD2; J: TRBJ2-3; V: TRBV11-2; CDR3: CASRIQPGLAGVRTDTQYF; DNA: TGTGCCAGCAGAATCCAGCCGGGACTAGCGGGAGTTAGGACAGATACGCAGTATTTT
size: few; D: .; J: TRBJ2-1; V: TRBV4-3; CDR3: CASSQDLSTGLGGNEQFF; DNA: TGCGCCAGCAGCCAAGATCTTAGCACAGGGCTAGGGGGTAATGAGCAGTTCTTC
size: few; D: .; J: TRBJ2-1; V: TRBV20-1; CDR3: CTVGGAYNEQFF; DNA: TGCACCGTAGGGGGGGCCTACAATGAGCAGTTCTTC
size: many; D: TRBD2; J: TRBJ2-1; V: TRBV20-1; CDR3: CSASGLASGRAYNEQFF; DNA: TGCAGTGCTAGTGGCCTCGCTAGCGGGAGGGCCTACAATGAGCAGTTCTTC
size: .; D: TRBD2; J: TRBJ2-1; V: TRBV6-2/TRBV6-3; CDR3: CASSYSIGLAGDNEQFF; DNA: TGTGCCAGCAGTTACTCGATAGGTCTAGCGGGAGACAATGAGCAGTTCTTC
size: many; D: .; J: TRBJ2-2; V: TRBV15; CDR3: CATSRDLETGELFF; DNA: TGTGCCACCAGCAGAGATCTCGAGACCGGGGAGCTGTTTTTT
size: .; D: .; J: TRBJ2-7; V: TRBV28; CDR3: CASSPQEPPYEQYF; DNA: TGTGCCAGCAGCCCGCAGGAGCCCCCTTACGAGCAGTACTTC
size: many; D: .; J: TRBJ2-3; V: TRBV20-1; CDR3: CSAPSVWLAVDTQYF; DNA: TGCAGTGCTCCTTCCGTCTGGCTAGCCGTAGATACGCAGTATTTT
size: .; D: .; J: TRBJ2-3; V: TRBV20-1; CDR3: CSASAHSSTDTQYF; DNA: TGCAGTGCTAGCGCCCACAGTAGCACAGATACGCAGTATTTT
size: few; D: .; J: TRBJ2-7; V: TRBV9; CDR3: CASSAGTRSSYEQYF; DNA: TGTGCCAGCAGCGCCGGGACACGTAGCTCCTACGAGCAGTACTTC
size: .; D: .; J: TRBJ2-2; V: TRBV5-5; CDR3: CASSSDVAAHRELFF; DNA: TGTGCCAGCAGCTCGGACGTAGCGGCCCACCGGGAGCTGTTTTTT
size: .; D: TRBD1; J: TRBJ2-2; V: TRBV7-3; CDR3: CASSLTGSGTVNTGELFF; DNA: TGTGCCAGCAGCTTAACGGGGTCGGGGACAGTCAACACCGGGGAGCTGTTTTTT
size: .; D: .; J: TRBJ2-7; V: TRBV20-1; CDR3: CSALAGMAYEQYF; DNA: TGCAGTGCTCTCGCCGGGATGGCCTACGAGCAGTACTTC
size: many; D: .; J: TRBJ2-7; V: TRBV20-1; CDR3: CSARRRSYEQYF; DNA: TGCAGTGCTAGAAGGCGGTCCTACGAGCAGTACTTC
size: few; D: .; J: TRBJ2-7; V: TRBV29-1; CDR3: CSVEFPGVLTYEQYF; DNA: TGCAGCGTTGAATTTCCGGGGGTCCTAACCTACGAGCAGTACTTC
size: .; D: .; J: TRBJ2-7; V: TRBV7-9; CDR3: CASSHGTYEQYF; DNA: TGTGCCAGCAGCCACGGGACCTACGAGCAGTACTTC
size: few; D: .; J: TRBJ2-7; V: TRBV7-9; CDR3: CASSLDAAYEQYF; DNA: TGTGCCAGCAGCTTAGACGCAGCCTACGAGCAGTACTTC
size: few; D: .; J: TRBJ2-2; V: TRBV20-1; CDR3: CSARRQNTGELFF; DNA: TGCAGTGCTAGGCGGCAGAACACCGGGGAGCTGTTTTTT
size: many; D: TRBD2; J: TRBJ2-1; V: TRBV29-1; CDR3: CSVDRGLAGAGGLDEQFF; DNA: TGCAGCGTTGATAGAGGGCTAGCGGGAGCGGGGGGCCTGGATGAGCAGTTCTTC
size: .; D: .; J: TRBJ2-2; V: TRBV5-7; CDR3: CASSLDQDTGELFF; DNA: TGTGCCAGCAGCTTGGACCAAGACACCGGGGAGCTGTTTTTT
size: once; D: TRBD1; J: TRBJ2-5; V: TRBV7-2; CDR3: CASSSPGGKGTQYF; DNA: TGTGCCAGCAGCTCCCCAGGGGGCAAAGGGACCCAGTACTTC
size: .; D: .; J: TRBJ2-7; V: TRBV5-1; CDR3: CASSLSRDTYEQYF; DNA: TGCGCCAGCAGCTTGTCCCGGGACACTTACGAGCAGTACTTC
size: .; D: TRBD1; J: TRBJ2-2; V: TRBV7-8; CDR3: CASSFGTGRSGELFF; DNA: TGTGCCAGCAGCTTCGGGACAGGGAGATCCGGGGAGCTGTTTTTT
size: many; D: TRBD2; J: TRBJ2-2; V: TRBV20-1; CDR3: CSAARGRSAGELFF; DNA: TGCAGTGCTGCCCGCGGGAGATCGGCCGGGGAGCTGTTTTTT